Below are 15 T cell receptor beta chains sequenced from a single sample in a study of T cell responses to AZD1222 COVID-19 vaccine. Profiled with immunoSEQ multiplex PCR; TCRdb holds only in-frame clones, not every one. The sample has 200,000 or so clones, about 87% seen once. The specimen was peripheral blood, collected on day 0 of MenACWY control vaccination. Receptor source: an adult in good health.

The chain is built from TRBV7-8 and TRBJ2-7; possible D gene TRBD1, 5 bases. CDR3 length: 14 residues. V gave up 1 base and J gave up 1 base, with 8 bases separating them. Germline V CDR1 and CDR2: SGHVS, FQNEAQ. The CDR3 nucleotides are TGTGCCAGCAGCTTAGTCCAGGGATCCTACGAGCAGTACTTC. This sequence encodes CASSLVQGSYEQYF.

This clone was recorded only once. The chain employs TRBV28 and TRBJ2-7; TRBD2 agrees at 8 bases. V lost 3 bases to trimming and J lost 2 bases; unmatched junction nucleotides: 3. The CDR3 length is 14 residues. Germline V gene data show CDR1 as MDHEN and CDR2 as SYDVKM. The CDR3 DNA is TGTGCCAGCAGTTTTACTAGCGGCGCCTACGAGCAGTACTTC. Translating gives CASSFTSGAYEQYF.

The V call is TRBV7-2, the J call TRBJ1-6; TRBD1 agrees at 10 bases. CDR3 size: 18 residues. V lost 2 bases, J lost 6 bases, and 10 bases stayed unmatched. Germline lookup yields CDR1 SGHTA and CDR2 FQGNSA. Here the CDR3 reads CASSLKRPGTGVNSPLHF. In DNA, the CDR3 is TGTGCCAGCAGCTTAAAGCGACCCGGGACAGGGGTTAATTCACCCCTCCACTTT.

The DNA for the CDR3 is TGTGCCAGCAGCACTGGACAGGGGTTCACTGAAGCTTTCTTT. Translating gives CASSTGQGFTEAFF. The chain employs TRBV7-9 and TRBJ1-1, with 9 nucleotides matching TRBD1. Germline V lookup: CDR1 SEHNR, CDR2 FQNEAQ (reference sequence). The junction had 5 bases not matched to a gene; V was cut back by 5 bases and J by 4 bases. The CDR3 consists of 14 residues.

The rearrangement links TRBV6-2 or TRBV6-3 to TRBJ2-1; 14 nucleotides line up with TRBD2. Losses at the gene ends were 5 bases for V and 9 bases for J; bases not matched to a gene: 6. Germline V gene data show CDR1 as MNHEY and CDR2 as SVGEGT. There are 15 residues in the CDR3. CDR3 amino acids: CASSKTSGGVSEQFF. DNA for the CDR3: TGTGCCAGCAGTAAGACTAGCGGGGGGGTGAGTGAGCAGTTCTTC.

The CDR3 DNA is TGTGCCAGCCCAAGCCCGGGCGAGACCCAGTACTTC. This sequence encodes CASPSPGETQYF. The chain carries TRBV18 and TRBJ2-5; D gene unclear. The germline V gene encodes CDR1 KGHSH and CDR2 LQKENI. CDR3 size: 12 residues. V was trimmed by 8 bases and J by 5 bases, leaving 12 bases between them. The full variable domain, with the rest looked up from reference TRBV18 and TRBJ2-5, is NAGVMQNPRHLVRRRGQEARLRCSPMKGHSHVYWYRQLPEEGLKFMVYLQKENIIDESGMPKERFSAEFPKEGPSILRIQQVVRGDSAAYFCASPSPGETQYFGPGTRLLVL.

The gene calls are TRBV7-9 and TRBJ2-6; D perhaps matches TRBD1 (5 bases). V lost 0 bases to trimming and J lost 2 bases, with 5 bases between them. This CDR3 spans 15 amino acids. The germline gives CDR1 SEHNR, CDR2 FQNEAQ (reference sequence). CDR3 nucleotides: TGTGCCAGCAGCTTAGCAGGGGCTGGGGCCAACGTCCTGACTTTC. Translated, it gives CASSLAGAGANVLTF.

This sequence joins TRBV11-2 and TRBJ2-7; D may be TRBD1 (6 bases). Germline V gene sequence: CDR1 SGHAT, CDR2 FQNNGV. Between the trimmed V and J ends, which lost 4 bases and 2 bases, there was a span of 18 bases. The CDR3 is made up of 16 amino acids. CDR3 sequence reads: CASSSLRDTNPYEQYF. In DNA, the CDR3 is TGTGCCAGCAGCTCCCTCCGGGACACTAACCCCTACGAGCAGTACTTC.

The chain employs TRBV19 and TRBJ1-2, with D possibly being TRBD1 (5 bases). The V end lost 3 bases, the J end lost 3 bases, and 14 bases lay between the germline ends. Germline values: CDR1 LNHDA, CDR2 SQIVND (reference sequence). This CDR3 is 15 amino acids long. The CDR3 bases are TGTGCCAGTAGTATGACAGAGCGGACTTACTATGGCTACACCTTC. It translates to CASSMTERTYYGYTF.

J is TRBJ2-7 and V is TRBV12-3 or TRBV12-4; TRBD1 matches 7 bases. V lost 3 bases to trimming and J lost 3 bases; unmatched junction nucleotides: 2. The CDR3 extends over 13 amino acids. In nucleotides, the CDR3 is TGTGCCAGCAGTTTTCAGGGGGTCTACGAGCAGTACTTC. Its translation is CASSFQGVYEQYF.

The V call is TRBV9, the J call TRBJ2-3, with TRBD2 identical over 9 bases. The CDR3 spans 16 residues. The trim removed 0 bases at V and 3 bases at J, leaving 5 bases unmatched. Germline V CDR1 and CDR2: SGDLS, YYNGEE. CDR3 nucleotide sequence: TGTGCCAGCAGCGTAGAGGGCGGGGGGGTGACAGATACGCAGTATTTT. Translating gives CASSVEGGGVTDTQYF.

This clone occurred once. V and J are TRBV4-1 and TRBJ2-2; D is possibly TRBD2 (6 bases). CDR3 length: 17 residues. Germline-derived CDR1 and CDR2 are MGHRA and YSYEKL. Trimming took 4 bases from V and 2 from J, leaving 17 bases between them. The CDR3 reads CASSLPEFSGNTGELFF. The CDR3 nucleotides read TGCGCCAGCAGCCTCCCTGAGTTTAGCGGAAACACCGGGGAGCTGTTTTTT.

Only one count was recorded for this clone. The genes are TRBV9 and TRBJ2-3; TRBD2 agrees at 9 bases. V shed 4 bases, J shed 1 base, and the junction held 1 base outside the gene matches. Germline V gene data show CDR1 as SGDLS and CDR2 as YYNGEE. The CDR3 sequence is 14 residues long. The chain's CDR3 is CASSPSGGTDTQYF. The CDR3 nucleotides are TGTGCCAGCAGCCCTAGCGGGGGCACAGATACGCAGTATTTT.

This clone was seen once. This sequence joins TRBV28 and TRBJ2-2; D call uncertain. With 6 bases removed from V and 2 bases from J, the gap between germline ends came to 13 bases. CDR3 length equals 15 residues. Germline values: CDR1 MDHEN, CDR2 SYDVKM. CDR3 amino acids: CASRKSGRNTGELFF. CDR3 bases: TGTGCCAGCAGAAAATCGGGCAGAAACACCGGGGAGCTGTTTTTT.

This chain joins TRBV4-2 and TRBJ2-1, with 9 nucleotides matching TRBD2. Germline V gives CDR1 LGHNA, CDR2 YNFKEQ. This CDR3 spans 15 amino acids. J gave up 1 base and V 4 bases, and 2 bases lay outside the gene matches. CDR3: CASSPTSGSYNEQFF. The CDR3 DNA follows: TGTGCCAGCAGCCCCACTAGCGGGTCCTACAATGAGCAGTTCTTC.